These T cell receptor beta chains were read from a single sample in a study of graft-versus-host responses after intestinal transplantation. Libraries were prepared by immunoSEQ multiplex PCR; TCRdb keeps only in-frame clonotypes and omits some of them. The repertoire holds roughly 110,000 clones, with 85% to 95% as singletons. For these receptors, no antigen is known. Material: unstimulated CD8+ T cells sorted from spleen or lymph node cells, obtained before transplant. These receptors were taken from a human donor who was the organ donor for an intestinal transplant. Both conserved end residues are part of each CDR3. D genes are given only for firm matches. The size of a clone is reported for some rows only, either as once, few or many, or as a class for expanded clones.

len	d_gene	v_gene	j_gene	abundance	CDR3nt	CDR3aa
12	NA	TRBV27	TRBJ2-1	NA	TGTGCCACATGGACTACTCTCAATGAGCAGTTCTTC	CATWTTLNEQFF
15	TRBD2	TRBV7-6	TRBJ2-3	NA	TGTGCCAGCAGCGGGACTAGCGGGAGACATGGTACGCAGTATTTT	CASSGTSGRHGTQYF
16	NA	TRBV7-9	TRBJ2-5	NA	TGTGCCAGCAGCTCCCCGAAGGGAGAGGAACGGGAGACCCAGTACTTC	CASSSPKGEERETQYF
18	TRBD2	TRBV7-6	TRBJ2-5	NA	TGTGCCAGCAGCCTGATGCGCGGACTAGCGGGACTACAAGAGACCCAGTACTTC	CASSLMRGLAGLQETQYF
12	TRBD1	TRBV29-1	TRBJ1-1	once	TGCAGCGTGCGGCACAGGGGAACTGAAGCTTTCTTT	CSVRHRGTEAFF
16	TRBD2	TRBV5-8	TRBJ2-1	NA	TGTGCCAGCAGCTTGCTAGCGGGAGTCCATTACAATGAGCAGTTCTTC	CASSLLAGVHYNEQFF
13	NA	TRBV7-2	TRBJ1-1	NA	TGTGCCAGCAGCTTAGTTCCAGGACGTGGGGCTTTCTTT	CASSLVPGRGAFF
12	TRBD1	TRBV29-1	TRBJ1-1	NA	TGCAGCGTTGGGACAGGGGGCCCTGAAGCTTTCTTT	CSVGTGGPEAFF
15	TRBD2	TRBV29-1	TRBJ2-1	NA	TGCAGCGTCCTAGGGGGACTAGCGGGAGTCGATGAGCAGTTCTTC	CSVLGGLAGVDEQFF
15	NA	TRBV11-2	TRBJ2-7	NA	TGTGCCAGCAGCTTAGTTCGAGAAGCCTTCTACGAGCAGTACTTC	CASSLVREAFYEQYF
11	NA	TRBV20-1	TRBJ1-2	NA	TGCAGTGCCCGTACAGCCTATGGCTACACCTTC	CSARTAYGYTF
15	TRBD2	TRBV10-3	TRBJ2-7	few	TGTGCCATCAGTGAGTCCCGGGGGGACTCCTACGAGCAGTACTTC	CAISESRGDSYEQYF
16	TRBD2	TRBV28	TRBJ2-1	NA	TGTGCCAGCAGCCTCCTGCGGGAGGCCTCCTACAATGAGCAGTTCTTC	CASSLLREASYNEQFF
13	NA	TRBV27	TRBJ1-5	NA	TGTGCCAGCAGTCCGGGTAGCAATCAGCCCCAGCATTTT	CASSPGSNQPQHF
17	TRBD2	TRBV28	TRBJ2-1	NA	TGTGCCAGCAGTTTCGGACTAGCGGGATCTTCCTACAATGAGCAGTTCTTC	CASSFGLAGSSYNEQFF
15	NA	TRBV10-3	TRBJ2-7	once	TGTGCCATCACCGCCGGGACCGCCAGCTCCTACGAGCAGTACTTC	CAITAGTASSYEQYF
17	NA	TRBV9	TRBJ1-4	once	TGTGCCAGCAGCGAGGGGGGAGGGAAGGTGACTAATGAAAAACTGTTTTTT	CASSEGGGKVTNEKLFF
15	TRBD1	TRBV27	TRBJ1-5	once	TGTGCCAGCGCCTCCGGGACAGGGGGCAGACAGCCCCAGCATTTT	CASASGTGGRQPQHF
15	TRBD2	TRBV11-2	TRBJ2-7	once	TGTGCCAGCAGCTTACATGCGGGAGGGCCCCACGAGCAGTACTTC	CASSLHAGGPHEQYF
16	TRBD2	TRBV15	TRBJ2-2	NA	TGTGTCACCAGCAGAGAAGCGGGAGGCCCCACCGGGGAGCTGTTTTTT	CVTSREAGGPTGELFF
14	NA	TRBV5-5	TRBJ2-7	NA	TGTGCCAGCAGCTTCCGGCAGGCGGCCTACGAGCAGTACTTC	CASSFRQAAYEQYF
19	TRBD1	TRBV28	TRBJ1-5	NA	TGTGCCAGCAGTTCGCCTTCCGGGACAGGGAGGTATAGCAATCAGCCCCAGCATTTT	CASSSPSGTGRYSNQPQHF
12	NA	TRBV18	TRBJ2-7	NA	TGTGCCAGCTCACCACAAACCTACGAGCAGTACTTC	CASSPQTYEQYF
13	TRBD1	TRBV5-1	TRBJ2-1	NA	TGCGCCAGCAGCTTGGGGACAGGGACTGAGCAGTTCTTC	CASSLGTGTEQFF
13	TRBD1	TRBV29-1	TRBJ1-1	NA	TGCAGCGCAGTGACAGGGTTTGGGACTGAAGCTTTCTTT	CSAVTGFGTEAFF
13	TRBD2	TRBV7-8	TRBJ2-7	NA	TGTGCCAGCAGCTTAGTATCGGGGGGCGAGCAGTACTTC	CASSLVSGGEQYF
16	NA	TRBV11-3	TRBJ2-4	NA	TGTGCCAGCAGCTTATCGGGGTCTTTGGCCAAAAACATTCAGTACTTC	CASSLSGSLAKNIQYF
19	TRBD2	TRBV7-8	TRBJ2-7	once	TGTGCCAGCAGCTTAGCGTCGCTAGCGGGTCCTCCTCCCGCTTACGAGCAGTACTTC	CASSLASLAGPPPAYEQYF
12	TRBD2	TRBV5-8	TRBJ2-7	NA	TGTGCCAGCAGCCGGGGGGGGTCCGAGCAGTACTTC	CASSRGGSEQYF
15	TRBD2	TRBV7-6	TRBJ2-2	NA	TGTGCCAGCAGCCTAGGACTAGCGGGCACCGGGGAGCTGTTTTTT	CASSLGLAGTGELFF
14	NA	TRBV9	TRBJ1-5	NA	TGTGCCAGCAGCCCCGGGGGGGGTTCTCAGCCCCAGCATTTT	CASSPGGGSQPQHF
19	NA	TRBV5-1	TRBJ1-1	NA	TGCGCCAGCAGCTTGTTACCGAACACTGAAGCTTTCTCCCACTTTGAAGCTTTCTTT	CASSLLPNTEAFSHFEAFF
21	TRBD2	TRBV6-1	TRBJ2-2	NA	TGTGCCAGCAGTGAATTCGATTCGGAGCGGGAGGGCCTTCGGGGCACCGGGGAGCTGTTTTTT	CASSEFDSEREGLRGTGELFF
12	NA	TRBV2	TRBJ1-2	NA	TGTGCCAGCAGTGACAGGGACTATGGCTACACCTTC	CASSDRDYGYTF
14	TRBD1	TRBV27	TRBJ2-7	NA	TGTGCCAGCAGTTTATGGTTAGGGGGCCACGAGCAGTACTTC	CASSLWLGGHEQYF
16	NA	TRBV19	TRBJ2-7	NA	TGTGCCAGTAGTCCACCTCGAGGGAGGCGGTACTACGAGCAGTACTTC	CASSPPRGRRYYEQYF
15	NA	TRBV6-1	TRBJ2-6	NA	TGTGCCAGCAGCCCCCACCCTCCTGGGGCCAACGTCCTGACTTTC	CASSPHPPGANVLTF
18	TRBD1	TRBV7-2	TRBJ2-1	NA	TGTGCCAGCAGCTTTACCGCGTACCGGGACAGGGTCGGCAATGAGCAGTTCTTC	CASSFTAYRDRVGNEQFF
12	TRBD1	TRBV27	TRBJ2-1	once	TGTGCCAGCACCTCACAGGGGAGTGAGCAGTTCTTC	CASTSQGSEQFF